These 11 T cell receptor beta chains were all obtained from the same sample, sequenced in a study of cytomegalovirus exposure and HLA in healthy donors. Amplification used 60 Vbeta primers and 13 Jbeta primers. Measured with immunoSEQ multiplex PCR; TCRdb has only the in-frame clones, and not every one. Of fewer than 55,000 clones detected, about two thirds appear once; the ten largest clones hold 12%. The sequenced sample was PBMCs. The receptors here all came from a man in his sixties in good health and CMV-seropositive.

This clone was detected a few times. The V gene is TRBV2, the J gene TRBJ2-7; 11 bases are a match to TRBD2. After removal of 6 bases from V and 3 bases from J, the junction contained 4 bases not matched to a gene. CDR1 and CDR2 from the germline V gene are SNHLY and FYNNEI. This CDR3 contains 14 residues. CDR3 sequence reads: CASRDSGRVYEQYF. CDR3 bases: TGTGCCAGCAGGGATAGCGGGAGGGTCTACGAGCAGTACTTC.

This rearrangement joins TRBV5-1 to TRBJ2-2, with unresolved D. The CDR3 is 13 residues long. V dropped 1 base and J dropped 3 bases, with 4 bases sitting between them. Germline-derived CDR1 and CDR2 are SGHRS and YFSETQ. As DNA, the CDR3 is TGCGCCAGCAGCTTGTTCGACACCGGGGAGCTGTTTTTT. This encodes CASSLFDTGELFF. Full variable domain (outside the CDR3, taken from reference TRBV5-1 and TRBJ2-2): KAGVTQTPRYLIKTRGQQVTLSCSPISGHRSVSWYQQTPGQGLQFLFEYFSETQRNKGNFPGRFSGRQFSNSRSEMNVSTLELGDSALYLCASSLFDTGELFFGEGSRLTVL.

This clone was picked up a small number of times. The chain carries TRBV29-1 and TRBJ2-1; 10 bases map to TRBD2. CDR1 and CDR2 from the germline V gene are SQVTM and ANQGSEA. V lost 4 bases to trimming and J lost 3 bases; unmatched junction nucleotides: 12. The length of the CDR3 is 17 residues. The CDR3: CSVGRRTSGKHYNEQFF. DNA for the CDR3: TGCAGCGTTGGGAGAAGAACTAGCGGGAAACACTACAATGAGCAGTTCTTC.

The rearrangement joins TRBV7-2 to TRBJ2-7; tentatively, D is TRBD2 (5 bases). Trimming cost V 4 bases and J 3 bases, with 13 bases left between them. This CDR3 spans 14 amino acids. The germline gives CDR1 SGHTA, CDR2 FQGNSA. The CDR3 DNA sequence: TGTGCCAGCAGCTCCGCGGGTGGATACTACGAGCAGTACTTC. Protein sequence: CASSSAGGYYEQYF.

This chain links TRBV4-3 with TRBJ2-1; 12 bases map to TRBD2. Germline V lookup: CDR1 LGHNA, CDR2 YSLEER. The length of the CDR3 is 18 residues. V dropped 5 bases and J dropped 2; count of bases not matched to a gene: 10. The CDR3 reads CASSRRTSGAYAYNEQFF. CDR3 bases: TGCGCCAGCAGCAGAAGGACTAGCGGGGCCTACGCCTACAATGAGCAGTTCTTC.

This chain joins TRBV5-4 and TRBJ2-1, with 11 bases lining up with TRBD2. CDR3 length: 15 amino acids. V shed 4 bases, J shed 4 bases, and the junction held 4 bases outside the gene matches. Germline CDR1 reads SGHNT; CDR2 reads YYREEE (reference sequence). In DNA, the CDR3 is TGTGCCAGCAGCGACACTAGCGGGGGTTACAATGAGCAGTTCTTC. It translates to CASSDTSGGYNEQFF.

In this sample, this clone turned up a few times. V and J are TRBV4-1 and TRBJ2-5; 7 positions match TRBD1. V lost 5 bases and J lost 8; bases outside the gene matches: 8. Germline V lookup: CDR1 MGHRA, CDR2 YSYEKL. The CDR3 spans 13 residues. In DNA, the CDR3 is TGCGCCAGCAGCTCGGTGCAGGGGGATACCCAGTACTTC. Translating it yields CASSSVQGDTQYF.

This clone has more than one count but fewer than ten. The chain couples TRBV7-2 to TRBJ1-1; perhaps TRBD1 as D (6 bases). The germline CDR1 and CDR2 sequences are SGHTA and FQGNSA. V was pared by 4 bases and J by 4 bases, with 16 bases between. CDR3 length: 15 residues. CDR3 nucleotide sequence: TGTGCCAGCAGCTACGTCGAGGGGGGGAGCACTGAAGCTTTCTTT. It encodes CASSYVEGGSTEAFF.

The chain carries TRBV5-1 and TRBJ1-1, with D perhaps TRBD1 (6 bases). The germline CDR1 and CDR2 sequences are SGHRS and YFSETQ. Deletions cut 4 bases from V and 0 bases from J, with 13 bases between. The CDR3 contains 15 residues. The CDR3 DNA reads as TGCGCCAGCAGCCCCCCCACAGGGATGAACACTGAAGCTTTCTTT. It specifies CASSPPTGMNTEAFF.

This clone was seen only once. V gene TRBV10-2 combines with J gene TRBJ1-1; D gene unclear. There are 12 residues in the CDR3. Per the germline V gene, CDR1 is WSHSY and CDR2 is SAAADI. The ends were cut back, 6 bases at V and 3 bases at J, with 8 bases in the middle. CDR3 DNA: TGCGCCAGCAGCGACTCTTACACTGAAGCTTTCTTT. Amino acids: CASSDSYTEAFF.

V is TRBV30 and J is TRBJ2-7; weak D call: TRBD2 (5 bases). Deletions cut 5 bases from V and 2 bases from J, with 13 bases between. The CDR3 totals 13 residues. Germline V gene data show CDR1 as GTSNPN and CDR2 as SVGIG (reference sequence). CDR3 DNA sequence: TGTGCCTGGTCTCGAGGGCGTACCTACGAGCAGTACTTC. It translates to CAWSRGRTYEQYF.